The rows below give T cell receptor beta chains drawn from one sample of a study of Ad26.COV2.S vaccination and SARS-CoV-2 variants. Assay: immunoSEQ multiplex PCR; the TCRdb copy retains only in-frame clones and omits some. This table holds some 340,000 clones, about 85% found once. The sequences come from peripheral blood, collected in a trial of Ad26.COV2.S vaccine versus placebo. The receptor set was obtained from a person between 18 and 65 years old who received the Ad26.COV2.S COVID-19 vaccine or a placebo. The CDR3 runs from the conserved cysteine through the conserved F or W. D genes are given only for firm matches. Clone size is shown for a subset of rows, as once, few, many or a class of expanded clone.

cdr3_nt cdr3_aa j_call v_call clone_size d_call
TGTGCCAGCAGTGAAGGGTCCTCTCCATCCTACGAGCAGTACTTC CASSEGSSPSYEQYF TRBJ2-7 TRBV2 NA NA
TGTGCCAGCAGCGGGGGGGCAGGGATGAACACCATATATTTT CASSGGAGMNTIYF TRBJ1-3 TRBV11-2 once NA
TGTGCCAGCAGTTTCTTTAGGTCCTACGAGCAGTACTTC CASSFFRSYEQYF TRBJ2-7 TRBV12-3/TRBV12-4 once NA
TGTGCCAGCAGCTCAGGGTGGGCCCAGTACTTC CASSSGWAQYF TRBJ2-5 TRBV7-8 NA NA
TGTGCCAGCAGTGCTATGACAGTCTCCGAGGGCTATGGCTACACCTTC CASSAMTVSEGYGYTF TRBJ1-2 TRBV6-1 NA NA
TGTGCCATCAGTGAAAGTTGGGACACTCCGGGAAATGGCTACACCTTC CAISESWDTPGNGYTF TRBJ1-2 TRBV10-3 NA NA
TGTGCCAGCAGCTTACAGGGGGATCAGCCCCAGCATTTT CASSLQGDQPQHF TRBJ1-5 TRBV7-9 once TRBD1
TGTGCCAGCTCGACGGAGCCCATAACTGGTGGCTACACCTTC CASSTEPITGGYTF TRBJ1-2 TRBV6-5 NA NA
TGTGCCAGCAGTGAATGGGGCGGGGGCGAGCAGTACTTC CASSEWGGGEQYF TRBJ2-7 TRBV2 NA TRBD2
TGCGCCAGCAGCCCAGGGGTGGGCGAGCAGTACTTC CASSPGVGEQYF TRBJ2-7 TRBV5-1 NA NA
TGTGCCAGCAGTCCCCGCGGGGGGGCCAGCTACGAGCAGTACTTC CASSPRGGASYEQYF TRBJ2-7 TRBV25-1 once TRBD2
TGTGCCAGTAGTAACCAGGGGGCGCGCGGGAACACTGAAGCTTTCTTT CASSNQGARGNTEAFF TRBJ1-1 TRBV19 NA TRBD1
TGTGCCAGCAGCTTGAACAGCCTCGATGAGCAGTTCTTC CASSLNSLDEQFF TRBJ2-1 TRBV5-4 many NA
TGTGCCAGCAGTTATAACTTCAGGGGGCTTCATGGAAACACCATATATTTT CASSYNFRGLHGNTIYF TRBJ1-3 TRBV2 NA TRBD1
TGTGCCAGCTCACAAGTAATCGGGACAGGGAACACCGGGGAGCTGTTTTTT CASSQVIGTGNTGELFF TRBJ2-2 TRBV18 NA TRBD1
TGTGCCAGCAGCTTAGTCCAGGACTATGGCTACACCTTC CASSLVQDYGYTF TRBJ1-2 TRBV7-8 NA NA
TGTGCCAGCAGTTCCCCGGCCAGGACAGGAGTGAATTCACCCCTCCACTTT CASSSPARTGVNSPLHF TRBJ1-6 TRBV27 NA TRBD1
TGTGCCAGCAGCTTAGTCTGGGGTCTAGGTAGCGGGGGACAAGAGACCCAGTACTTC CASSLVWGLGSGGQETQYF TRBJ2-5 TRBV7-2 NA TRBD2
TGTGCCAGCAGCCCAGGACAACCGAACACTGAAGCTTTCTTT CASSPGQPNTEAFF TRBJ1-1 TRBV9 NA NA
TGTGCCAGCAGCTTAGATCCGACACCGAAGGACGAGCAGTACTTC CASSLDPTPKDEQYF TRBJ2-7 TRBV11-3 NA NA
TGTGCCAGCAGTGAAATTTACACGGCTGCGAACACTGAAGCTTTCTTT CASSEIYTAANTEAFF TRBJ1-1 TRBV6-1 once NA
TGTGCCAGCAGCTTATTCGGGGATCTGGAGACCCAGTACTTC CASSLFGDLETQYF TRBJ2-5 TRBV7-3 NA NA
TGTGCCAGCTTGGGGGGGAGCGCGAACACCGGGGAGCTGTTTTTT CASLGGSANTGELFF TRBJ2-2 TRBV6-5 NA TRBD2
TGTGCCAGCAGCAGACTAGCGGGGGGGGAACCAAGTAAGGAGACCCAGTACTTC CASSRLAGGEPSKETQYF TRBJ2-5 TRBV21-1 NA NA
TGTGCCAGCAGTCGGGGGACAGGGGCCTATGGCTACACCTTC CASSRGTGAYGYTF TRBJ1-2 TRBV6-5 few TRBD1
TGTGCCAGCAGGTTGGGTCGTTCAGATACGCAGTATTTT CASRLGRSDTQYF TRBJ2-3 TRBV5-4 NA NA
TGCGCCAGCAGTTGGGCAGGTCCAGCGAACACCGGGGAGCTGTTTTTT CASSWAGPANTGELFF TRBJ2-2 TRBV5-1 NA NA